This T cell receptor (beta chain) was obtained from a study of T-cell memory formation after mild COVID-19. About the research overall: TCR clusters were mostly donor specific.

Germline V lookup: CDR1 ENHRY, CDR2 SYGVKD. The CDR3 extends over 13 amino acids. The V and J ends lost 5 bases and 5 bases respectively, with 12 bases between them. In this sample, this clonotype turned up a few times. Each CDR3 protein is one row after TCRdb ran MiXCR on the 5' RACE reads. In the table there are under 600,000 distinct CDR3 sequences, less than 25% of which are singletons. The receptor was derived from an adult woman who had mild COVID-19 (a few samples of this study predate the infection). Cell type and time point are not known. Material for sequencing was PBMCs or a T cell subset sorted from them (not recorded which). The V call is TRBV10-3, the J call TRBJ2-5; D might be TRBD2 (5 bases). The CDR3 sequence: CAISKDFLETQYF. The CDR3 DNA reads TGTGCCATCAGTAAGGACTTTTTGGAGACCCAGTACTTC.